Here is one T cell receptor (beta chain) with its context. Its matching antigen is unknown. These data come from a study of shared clonotypes between healthy human individuals. Across the whole study: Plates per donor: three CD4 naive, three CD4 memory, two CD8 naive, one CD8 memory.

Study-wide results and caveats: Clonotypes shared by all four donors outscored non-shared clonotypes in generation probability.

V lost 0 bases, J lost 8 bases, and 4 bases stayed unmatched. Germline lookup yields CDR1 SNHLY and CDR2 FYNNEI. This CDR3 is 15 amino acids long. At a deep level, the assay was run. Assay: immunoSEQ multiplex PCR; the TCRdb copy retains only in-frame clones and omits some. The data contain nearly 1 million clones, about three quarters of them singletons. Sequencing was done on a sample of memory CD4+ T cells sorted from blood. As for subset: CD45RA-negative fraction. The sequence was obtained from a man younger than 30 in good health. The chain has TRBV2 and TRBJ2-3; 11 positions match TRBD2. As DNA, the CDR3 is TGTGCCAGCAGTGAAGCTAGCGGGAGGGCAGGTACGCAGTATTTT. This translates into CASSEASGRAGTQYF.